Listed below are T cell receptor beta chains from one sample, sequenced in a study of blood T cell repertoires in COVID-19. Only in-frame clones appear in the TCRdb table, and some are missing; sequencing was by immunoSEQ multiplex PCR. The table includes 110,000 or so clones, about 85% detected once. Sequenced input: peripheral blood. The receptors originated from a human donor in a cohort sampled during active COVID-19. The CDR3 runs from the conserved cysteine through the conserved F or W. The D gene is left open where the match is weak. Size values are once, few and many counts, or a class for expanded clones, and some rows have none.

>TRBJ1-2|NA|13|NA|TRBV6-5
TGTGCCAGCAGTCGGGACAAAAACTATGGCTACACCTTC
CASSRDKNYGYTF
>TRBJ1-5|NA|14|NA|TRBV5-1
TGCGCCAGCAGCTTGTCGGTGGGCAATCAGCCCCAGCATTTT
CASSLSVGNQPQHF
>TRBJ1-6|NA|15|TRBD1|TRBV5-5
TGTGCCAGCAGCTATCGGGACAGGGGGGGTTCACCCCTCCACTTT
CASSYRDRGGSPLHF
>TRBJ1-1|NA|13|NA|TRBV12-3/TRBV12-4
TGTGCCAGCAGTAGGGGGTTATTACCTGAAGCTTTCTTT
CASSRGLLPEAFF
>TRBJ2-7|once|13|TRBD2|TRBV10-2
TGCGCCACTAGGACTAGCGGGAGCTACGAGCAGTACTTC
CATRTSGSYEQYF
>TRBJ2-7|NA|15|TRBD1|TRBV3-1/TRBV3-2
TGTGCCAGCAGCCAAGATCTAGACAGGGGAACCGAGCAGTACTTC
CASSQDLDRGTEQYF
>TRBJ2-3|NA|15|NA|TRBV6-4
TGTGCCAGCAGTGACGATGGGACTAGCACAGATACGCAGTATTTT
CASSDDGTSTDTQYF
>TRBJ1-1|NA|14|NA|TRBV5-5
TGTGCCAGCAGCTTGCAGGGGAAAATCACTGAAGCTTTCTTT
CASSLQGKITEAFF
>TRBJ2-5|NA|14|NA|TRBV7-9
TGTGCCAGCAGCTTAAGGCAGGGTTTTGGGACCCAGTACTTC
CASSLRQGFGTQYF
>TRBJ2-3|NA|15|NA|TRBV11-2
TGTGCCAGCAGCCCCCGGAGGGCTGGCACAGATACGCAGTATTTT
CASSPRRAGTDTQYF
>TRBJ2-4|NA|15|NA|TRBV5-5
TGTGCCAGCTTCGGACAGAACCTAGCCAAAAACATTCAGTACTTC
CASFGQNLAKNIQYF
>TRBJ1-2|NA|14|TRBD1|TRBV3-1/TRBV3-2
TGTGCCAGCAGCCAGTCGACAGGGGCAAGGGGCTACACCTTC
CASSQSTGARGYTF
>TRBJ1-3|NA|8|NA|TRBV7-9
TGTGCCAGCAGCATAGCCCAATTT
CASSIAQF
>TRBJ1-5|NA|14|NA|TRBV5-1
TGCGCCAGCAGCTTGGCCGGGTTCAATCAGCCCCAGCATTTT
CASSLAGFNQPQHF
>TRBJ2-3|NA|15|NA|TRBV5-8
TGTGCCAGCAGCTTGGGTTACGAGAGCACAGATACGCAGTATTTT
CASSLGYESTDTQYF
>TRBJ2-3|NA|16|TRBD2|TRBV11-3
TGTGCCAGCAGCTCGGGACTAGCGGGGGATACAGATACGCAGTATTTT
CASSSGLAGDTDTQYF
>TRBJ2-7|NA|19|NA|TRBV28
TGTGCCAGCAGTTTAAGGGGTCCCAGGGCCTCTTTCGTTTTCTACGAGCAGTACTTC
CASSLRGPRASFVFYEQYF
>TRBJ2-5|NA|14|NA|TRBV6-5
TGTGCCAGCAGTTACTCTGCCAGGCGTGAGACCCAGTACTTC
CASSYSARRETQYF
>TRBJ1-3|NA|14|NA|TRBV19
TGTGCCTCTCTAACTCTCGGGAGTGGAAACACCATATATTTT
CASLTLGSGNTIYF
>TRBJ2-1|NA|17|TRBD2|TRBV3-1/TRBV3-2
TGTGCCAGCAGCCAAGATTGGGGCGGGAGGCGGTACAATGAGCAGTTCTTC
CASSQDWGGRRYNEQFF
>TRBJ1-5|NA|17|NA|TRBV18
TGTGCCAGCTCACCCCGGGCCCCGGAGAGGGGCAATCAGCCCCAGCATTTT
CASSPRAPERGNQPQHF
>TRBJ2-7|few|15|TRBD1|TRBV7-2
TGTGCCAGCAGTTTAGGCGGGACAGGGTACTACGAGCAGTACTTC
CASSLGGTGYYEQYF